These T cell receptor beta chains were read from a single sample in a study of T cell responses to AZD1222 COVID-19 vaccine. Generated by immunoSEQ multiplex PCR, the TCRdb table keeps only in-frame clones and is missing some. The data show 69,000 or so clones, more than 70% seen once. The material sequenced was peripheral blood, taken 28 days after the second dose of the MenACWY control vaccine. These receptor sequences come from an adult who received the MenACWY meningococcal vaccine as a control. Both conserved end residues are part of each CDR3. D genes are given only for firm matches. Clone size is stated in some rows and not others, as once, few, many or a class when expanded.

J gene,clone size,D gene,CDR3 length,V gene,CDR3 DNA,CDR3 protein
TRBJ1-1,.,TRBD1,14,TRBV11-2,TGTGCCAGCAGCTCCGACAGGGTAGGAACTGAAGCTTTCTTT,CASSSDRVGTEAFF
TRBJ2-1,.,TRBD2,15,TRBV2,TGTGCCAGCAGCCCATCCTCAGCGGGAGACTCTGAGCAGTTCTTC,CASSPSSAGDSEQFF
TRBJ2-3,.,TRBD2,16,TRBV7-3,TGTGCCAGCAGCTTAAGGTTGGCGGGGGGTGTCGGCACGCAGTATTTT,CASSLRLAGGVGTQYF
TRBJ2-1,.,.,16,TRBV7-2,TGTGCCAGCAGCTTATCAGGGGACTCCTCCTACAATGAGCAGTTCTTC,CASSLSGDSSYNEQFF
TRBJ1-1,.,.,14,TRBV18,TGTGCCAGCTCACCACCTAACCGGAACACTGAAGCTTTCTTT,CASSPPNRNTEAFF
TRBJ2-5,.,TRBD2,15,TRBV10-1,TGCGCCAGCAGTGGAGGACTAGCGGGAGCGGAGACCCAGTACTTC,CASSGGLAGAETQYF
TRBJ2-7,.,.,15,TRBV3-1/TRBV3-2,TGTGCCAGCAGCCAAGGGTGGGACTTCACTTACGAGCAGTACTTC,CASSQGWDFTYEQYF
TRBJ2-7,.,.,14,TRBV27,TGTGCCAGCAGACCTCTCATGCGGTCGCAAGAGCAGTACTTC,CASRPLMRSQEQYF
TRBJ2-5,.,.,12,TRBV12-3/TRBV12-4,TGTGCCAGCAGTTTGAATCAAGAGACCCAGTACTTC,CASSLNQETQYF
TRBJ2-3,few,TRBD1,16,TRBV5-1,TGCGCCAGCAGCTTGTTAGGGACAGGAGGAACAGATACGCAGTATTTT,CASSLLGTGGTDTQYF
TRBJ2-7,.,.,14,TRBV6-5,TGTGCCAGCAGGCCCCCCGGGACGAGCTACGAGCAGTACTTC,CASRPPGTSYEQYF
TRBJ1-5,.,.,15,TRBV19,TGTGCCAGTAGTTTCGGAGGGGGAAGCAATCAGCCCCAGCATTTT,CASSFGGGSNQPQHF
TRBJ2-3,.,TRBD2,16,TRBV7-2,TGTGCCAGCAGCTTAAGCGTGACTAGCGGCACAGATACGCAGTATTTT,CASSLSVTSGTDTQYF
TRBJ1-4,.,.,13,TRBV9,TGTGCCAGCAGCGGCGGGTTTAATGAAAAACTGTTTTTT,CASSGGFNEKLFF
TRBJ2-1,once,TRBD2,17,TRBV9,TGTGCCAGCAGCGTTAACCGACTAGCGGGAGGGCCAGTTGAGCAGTTCTTC,CASSVNRLAGGPVEQFF
TRBJ2-4,.,.,12,TRBV19,TGTGCCAGTAGTACCCTGGGCACCCGTCAGTACTTC,CASSTLGTRQYF
TRBJ1-2,.,.,17,TRBV30,TGTGCCTGGAGTCCTACCCTTTACGGGTTAGGAATTTATGGCTACACCTTC,CAWSPTLYGLGIYGYTF